These 16 T cell receptor beta chains came from one sample sequenced in a study of molecular identifiers for immune sequencing clone quantification. TCRdb independently ran MiXCR on the PCR reads; one entry per CDR3 protein. The sample lists under 650,000 distinct CDR3 sequences; 15% to 20% were seen once. Sequencing was done on a sample of naive CD8+ T cells from blood, with Jurkat cell RNA spiked in. This sample's subset: FACS-sorted CD8+CD4-CCR7+CD45RA+ naive T cells. These TCRs come from a human donor in good health. Some libraries in this study had Jurkat cell RNA spiked in.

With regard to this clonotype: No conserved phenylalanine or tryptophan is present at the end of the CDR3, so a read error is the likely explanation. The chain has TRBV28 and TRBJ1-1; 9 positions agree with TRBD1. Germline V gene lookup returns CDR1 MDHEN and CDR2 SYDVKM. This CDR3 comprises 14 residues. V lost 4 bases, J lost 5 bases, and 5 bases stayed unmatched. Written as DNA, the CDR3 is TGTGCCAGCAGTTCGACAGGGGGAGGAACTGAAGCTTTCCTT. This translates into CASSSTGGGTEAFL.

V usage is TRBV6-6 and J usage is TRBJ2-3, with TRBD2 identical over 8 bases. CDR1 is MNHNY and CDR2 is SVGAGI in the germline V gene (reference sequence). The junction had 5 bases not matched to a gene; V was cut back by 4 bases and J by 2 bases. There are 15 residues in the CDR3. For the CDR3, the DNA is TGTGCCAGCAGTTCACGGACTAGCAACACAGATACGCAGTATTTT. Translated: CASSSRTSNTDTQYF.

This chain connects TRBV10-1 to TRBJ1-5, with D unclear. V shed 6 bases and J shed 7 bases, with 13 bases lying between them. Germline CDR1 and CDR2: WNHNN and SYGVQD (reference sequence). CDR3 length equals 13 residues. CDR3: CASRAEPGQPQHF. As DNA, the CDR3 is TGCGCCAGCAGGGCAGAGCCTGGACAGCCCCAGCATTTT.

This clonotype was observed many times. The chain carries TRBV4-3 and TRBJ2-6; 11 bases match TRBD2. The ends lost 4 bases at V and 0 bases at J; junction bases unmatched: 8. Germline-derived CDR1 and CDR2 are LGHNA and YSLEER. CDR3 length: 19 residues. CDR3 amino acids: CASSLYRLAGSSGANVLTF. The CDR3 DNA sequence: TGCGCCAGCAGCCTCTATAGACTAGCGGGGAGCTCTGGGGCCAACGTCCTGACTTTC.

This clonotype was picked up many times. As DNA, the CDR3 is TGTGCCAGCAGCTTCAGGGAGGCCGGGGAGCTGTTTTTT. Translating it yields CASSFREAGELFF. The chain joins TRBV7-7 to TRBJ2-2; D is perhaps TRBD2 (6 bases). Deletions cut 3 bases from V and 6 bases from J, with 8 bases between. Germline V CDR1 and CDR2: SSHAT, FNYEAQ (reference sequence). The CDR3 contains 13 residues. Full variable domain (outside the CDR3, taken from reference TRBV7-7 and TRBJ2-2): GAGVSQSPRYKVTKRGQDVTLRCDPISSHATLYWYQQALGQGPEFLTYFNYEAQPDKSGLPSDRFSAERPEGSISTLTIQRTEQRDSAMYRCASSFREAGELFFGEGSRLTVL.

This clonotype turned up a few times. This chain joins TRBV6-6 and TRBJ2-2; D ambiguous. The CDR3 runs to 14 residues. Per germline, CDR1 MNHNY and CDR2 SVGAGI (reference sequence). Trimming shortened V by 8 bases and J by 5 bases, and 15 bases separated the two germline ends. The CDR3 sequence is CASSGWGWTGELFF. The CDR3 DNA follows: TGTGCCAGCTCGGGTTGGGGATGGACCGGGGAGCTGTTTTTT.

As for this clonotype: One end of the junction fails to match germline, which may point to a read error. This chain uses TRBV6-2 or TRBV6-3 with TRBJ2-2; TRBD2 matches at 11 bases. Germline V gene lookup returns CDR1 MNHEY and CDR2 SVGEGT. The CDR3 contains 18 residues. The CDR3 loop is CASSYSRLAGSNTGELLF. The CDR3 nucleotides read TGTGCCAGCAGTTACTCACGACTAGCGGGATCGAACACCGGGGAGCTGCTTTTT.

This clonotype has a count of ten or more. This chain uses TRBV27 with TRBJ1-5; TRBD1 matches 7 bases. Germline CDR1 and CDR2: MNHEY and SMNVEV (reference sequence). CDR3 length: 15 amino acids. Trimming cost V 3 bases and J 1 base; bases outside gene matches: 3. This chain's CDR3 is CASSFTGESNQPQHF. The DNA of the CDR3 is TGTGCCAGCAGTTTTACAGGGGAGAGCAATCAGCCCCAGCATTTT.

Only a few counts were recorded for this clonotype. This may stem from a read error, because a much larger clone lies one nucleotide away. The chain joins TRBV7-6 to TRBJ1-1; D gene uncertain. The CDR3 has 13 residues. V was cut by 8 bases and J by 5 bases, with 15 bases left in between. The germline gives CDR1 SGHVS, CDR2 FNYEAQ. This chain's CDR3 is CASRRYGDTEAFF. In nucleotides, the CDR3 is TGTGCCAGCCGACGGTACGGGGATACTGAAGCTTTCTTT.

This clonotype was seen ten or more times. As DNA, the CDR3 is TGTGCCAGCAGCCGGGGGGATAGGCGAGTGAACACTGAAGCTTTCTTT. Translation: CASSRGDRRVNTEAFF. V usage is TRBV7-7 and J usage is TRBJ1-1; the D gene is possibly TRBD1 (5 bases). CDR1 and CDR2 (germline): SSHAT, FNYEAQ (reference sequence). CDR3 length: 16 amino acids. V shed 5 bases and J shed 0 bases, with 16 bases lying between them.

Of note for this clonotype: A much larger clone is a single base away; this may be a read error. The V gene is TRBV10-2, the J gene TRBJ1-2; no clear D. The CDR3 has 13 residues. CDR1 is WSHSY, CDR2 SAAADI, per germline. The CDR3 reads CASSLAQNYGCTF. DNA of the CDR3: TGCGCCAGCAGTCTCGCCCAAAACTATGGCTGCACCTTC.

In this sample, this clonotype turned up many times. The chain recombines TRBV4-3 with TRBJ2-6; unclear D gene. Germline V gene data show CDR1 as LGHNA and CDR2 as YSLEER. The CDR3 consists of 15 residues. The V gene lost 1 base and the J gene lost 1 base, with 5 bases spanning the gap. This CDR3 reads CASSQGVSGANVLTF. The DNA for the CDR3 is TGCGCCAGCAGCCAAGGAGTGTCTGGGGCCAACGTCCTGACTTTC.

This clonotype has at least ten counts. The rearrangement links TRBV6-2 or TRBV6-3 to TRBJ2-3, with D maybe TRBD1 (5 bases). Germline V gene data show CDR1 as MNHEY and CDR2 as SVGEGT. Trimming removed 2 bases from V and 4 bases from J, with 13 bases in between. The CDR3 length is 15 residues. The CDR3 reads CASSYIRGSADTQYF. The CDR3 DNA reads as TGTGCCAGCAGTTACATAAGGGGTTCCGCAGATACGCAGTATTTT.

This clonotype was seen more than once but under ten times. The chain employs TRBV7-6 and TRBJ1-1; D uncertain. Germline CDR1 is SGHVS and CDR2 is FNYEAQ. There are 13 residues in the CDR3. The V and J ends lost 9 bases and 4 bases respectively, with 15 bases between them. The CDR3 loop reads CASTDVWATEAFF. DNA for the CDR3: TGTGCCAGTACCGACGTTTGGGCCACTGAAGCTTTCTTT.

The sample holds many counts of this clonotype. V is TRBV27 and J is TRBJ2-7; 7 bases agree with TRBD2. The CDR3 contains 16 residues. Germline assignment: CDR1 MNHEY and CDR2 SMNVEV (reference sequence). Losses at the gene ends were 0 bases for V and 0 bases for J; bases not matched to a gene: 5. The chain's CDR3 is CASSLSVAGVSYEQYF. In nucleotides, the CDR3 is TGTGCCAGCAGTTTATCCGTAGCGGGCGTCTCCTACGAGCAGTACTTC.

Worth noting for this clonotype: It may be a read error: a sequence one base away is much more abundant. The rearrangement links TRBV28 to TRBJ2-7; TRBD2 is a possible D gene (7 bases). There are 16 residues in the CDR3. V lost 8 bases to trimming and J lost 5 bases, with 25 bases between them. Germline V lookup: CDR1 MDHEN, CDR2 SYDVKM. CDR3 DNA sequence: TGTGCCAGCGCCCTAGGGGGGGGCCCCCCGGCCGACGAGCAGTACTTC. Its translation: CASALGGGPPADEQYF.